This TCR beta chain was identified during a study of metastatic and nonmetastatic thyroid tumors. Across the study: Peripheral blood and tumor or nodule samples from malignant and benign thyroid patients were compared. Whole-study results and caveats: Significantly higher TCR beta diversity was reportedly seen in malignant thyroid tumors than benign nodules, in blood and tumor.

This clone was counted at least ten times. Its antigen remains unknown. Authors' analysis steps: It was from CDR3 differences across clinicopathological groups that a distant-metastasis classifier for papillary thyroid cancer was built. TCRdb re-called clones via MiXCR from the PCR reads. The V and J calls were not made by the authors but by TCRdb's processing. The sample has 60,000 to 75,000 clones, roughly 4% seen once. Each patient came to thyroid surgery without any prior treatment (of any kind). The sample consisted of blood. The receptor's source is a female donor with papillary thyroid cancer or a benign thyroid nodule (not recorded which). Some clones in this sample may be carry-over from other donors' samples.

CDR3 bases: TGTGCCAGCAGGGACAGTCCAGGGGCCAACGTCCTGACTTTC. This translates into CASRDSPGANVLTF. This chain connects TRBV2 to TRBJ2-6; weak D call: TRBD1 (6 bases). Germline V CDR1 and CDR2: SNHLY, FYNNEI. The V end lost 6 bases, the J end lost 4 bases, and 10 bases lay between the germline ends. This CDR3 spans 14 amino acids.